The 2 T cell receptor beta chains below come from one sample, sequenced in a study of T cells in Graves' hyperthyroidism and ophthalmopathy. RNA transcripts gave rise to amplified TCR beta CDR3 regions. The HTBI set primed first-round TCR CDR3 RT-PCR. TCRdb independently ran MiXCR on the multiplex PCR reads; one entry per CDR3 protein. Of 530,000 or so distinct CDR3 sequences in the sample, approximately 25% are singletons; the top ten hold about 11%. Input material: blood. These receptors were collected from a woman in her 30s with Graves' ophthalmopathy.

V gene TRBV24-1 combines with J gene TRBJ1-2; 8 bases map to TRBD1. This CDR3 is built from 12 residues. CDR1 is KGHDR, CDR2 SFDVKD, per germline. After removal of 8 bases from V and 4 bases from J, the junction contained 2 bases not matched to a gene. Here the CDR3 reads CATTDRGYGYTF. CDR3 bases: TGTGCCACCACCGACAGGGGCTATGGCTACACCTTC.

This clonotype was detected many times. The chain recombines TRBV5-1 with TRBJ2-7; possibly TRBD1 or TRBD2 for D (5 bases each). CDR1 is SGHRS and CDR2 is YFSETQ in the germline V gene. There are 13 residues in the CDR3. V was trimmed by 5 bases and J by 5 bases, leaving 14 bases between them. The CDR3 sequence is CASSSGDPHEQYF. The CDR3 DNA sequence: TGCGCCAGCAGTTCCGGGGACCCCCACGAGCAGTACTTC. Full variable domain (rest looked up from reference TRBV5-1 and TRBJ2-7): KAGVTQTPRYLIKTRGQQVTLSCSPISGHRSVSWYQQTPGQGLQFLFEYFSETQRNKGNFPGRFSGRQFSNSRSEMNVSTLELGDSALYLCASSSGDPHEQYFGPGTRLTVT.